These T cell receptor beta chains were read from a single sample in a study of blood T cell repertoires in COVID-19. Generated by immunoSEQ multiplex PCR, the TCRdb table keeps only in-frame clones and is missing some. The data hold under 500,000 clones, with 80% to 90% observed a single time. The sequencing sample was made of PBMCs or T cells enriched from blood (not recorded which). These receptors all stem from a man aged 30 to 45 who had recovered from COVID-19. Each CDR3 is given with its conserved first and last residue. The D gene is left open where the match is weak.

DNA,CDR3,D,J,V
TGCGCCAGCAGCCCTGGTGATGGACAGGCCTCTGGAAACACCATATATTTT,CASSPGDGQASGNTIYF,TRBD1,TRBJ1-3,TRBV5-1
TGTGCCAGCAGTGCGACAGGAAACCTTAACTATGGCTACACCTTC,CASSATGNLNYGYTF,.,TRBJ1-2,TRBV2
TGTGCCAGCAGCTTTGGCGGGGGTGCGGCCCAGTACTTC,CASSFGGGAAQYF,TRBD2,TRBJ2-5,TRBV7-2
TGTGCCAGCAGACCCGGGACAGTTAATTCACCCCTCCACTTT,CASRPGTVNSPLHF,TRBD1,TRBJ1-6,TRBV27
TGTGCCAGCAGCGCAGGAACACCGAACACTGAAGCTTTCTTT,CASSAGTPNTEAFF,.,TRBJ1-1,TRBV9
TGTGCCAGCAGCTTAGCGTATACGGCTGAAGCTTTCTTT,CASSLAYTAEAFF,.,TRBJ1-1,TRBV11-2
TGTGCCAGCAGTTCCGACGCGGGAGGGGTCGATGAGCAGTTCTTC,CASSSDAGGVDEQFF,TRBD2,TRBJ2-1,TRBV28
TGTGCCAGCAGTTTGGGGGACTGGGGTTCGATATATTTT,CASSLGDWGSIYF,.,TRBJ1-3,TRBV28
TGTGCCTGGAGTGTAACAGAAGCGAACACTGAAGCTTTCTTT,CAWSVTEANTEAFF,.,TRBJ1-1,TRBV30
TGTGCCAGCAGCGTAGTAGGGACTACTCAAGCTTTCTTT,CASSVVGTTQAFF,.,TRBJ1-1,TRBV9
TGTGCCAGCAGCCAATCAGGAGAGACCCAGTACTTC,CASSQSGETQYF,.,TRBJ2-5,TRBV3-1/TRBV3-2